The 14 T cell receptor beta chains given below trace back to one sample, sequenced in a study of shared clonotypes between healthy human individuals. CD45RO-negative CD8 cells positively selected for CCR7 made up the naive population, which excluded terminally differentiated effector memory CD45RA+ cells. Produced via immunoSEQ multiplex PCR; TCRdb's table is partial and in-frame only. Counted here are roughly 810,000 clones, 96% occurring once; the ten biggest clones make up less than 0.25%. Input material: naive CD8+ T cells sorted from blood. The receptors were gathered from a man aged 30 to 39 in good health.

The chain uses TRBV9 and TRBJ2-1; 14 nucleotides align to TRBD2. The CDR3 is made up of 17 amino acids. J was trimmed by 6 bases and V by 3 bases; bases with no gene match: 8. CDR1 SGDLS and CDR2 YYNGEE come from the germline V gene. DNA for the CDR3: TGTGCCAGCAGCGCGCAACCGACTAGCGGGAGGGCCAATGAGCAGTTCTTC. Amino acid sequence: CASSAQPTSGRANEQFF.

This chain links TRBV27 with TRBJ1-1; a weak D match, TRBD1 (5 bases). Trimming stripped 4 bases from V and 1 base from J, with 10 bases between. The CDR3 is made up of 14 amino acids. The germline V gene encodes CDR1 MNHEY and CDR2 SMNVEV (reference sequence). CDR3 in DNA: TGTGCCAGCAGTTCGACAGCAGGGAACACTGAAGCTTTCTTT. It specifies CASSSTAGNTEAFF.

This clone showed up just once. The chain recombines TRBV7-2 with TRBJ2-2; a weak D match, TRBD2 (6 bases). V lost 5 bases to trimming and J lost 4 bases, with 17 bases between them. The CDR3 has 16 amino acids. Germline V gives CDR1 SGHTA, CDR2 FQGNSA. This CDR3 reads CASSPGPGVITGELFF. For the CDR3, the DNA is TGTGCCAGCAGCCCCGGGCCGGGAGTAATCACCGGGGAGCTGTTTTTT.

The rearrangement uses TRBV7-2 and TRBJ2-2; D not certain. In germline, CDR1 is SGHTA, CDR2 FQGNSA. The CDR3 runs to 14 residues. V was cut by 3 bases and J by 8 bases, with 13 bases left in between. The CDR3 protein is CASSFGTDSGELFF. For the CDR3, the DNA is TGTGCCAGCAGCTTTGGAACCGATTCTGGGGAGCTGTTTTTT.

This CDR3 is CASSPGTGGFETQYF. CDR3 in DNA: TGTGCCAGTAGCCCCGGGACAGGGGGCTTTGAGACCCAGTACTTC. The chain combines TRBV19 with TRBJ2-5; 12 nucleotides agree with TRBD1. Per the germline V gene, CDR1 is LNHDA and CDR2 is SQIVND (reference sequence). After removal of 6 bases from V and 5 bases from J, the junction contained 7 bases not matched to a gene. This CDR3 has 15 residues.

The chain uses TRBV7-9 and TRBJ1-4; 8 bases align to TRBD1. Per germline, CDR1 SEHNR and CDR2 FQNEAQ (reference sequence). The CDR3 extends over 17 amino acids. Losses at the gene ends were 4 bases for V and 3 bases for J; bases not matched to a gene: 10. CDR3 residues: CASSSIDRGRPNEKLFF. Here the CDR3 DNA reads TGTGCCAGCAGCTCGATCGACAGGGGTAGGCCTAATGAAAAACTGTTTTTT.

The rearrangement links TRBV28 to TRBJ2-3, with 8 bases that match TRBD2. Germline CDR1 reads MDHEN; CDR2 reads SYDVKM. V trimming: 2 bases; J trimming: 0 bases; junction bases outside the gene matches: 1. The CDR3 is 15 residues long. The chain's CDR3 is CASSLSGRSTDTQYF. Written as DNA, the CDR3 is TGTGCCAGCAGTTTAAGCGGGAGAAGCACAGATACGCAGTATTTT. Full variable domain (outside the CDR3, taken from reference TRBV28 and TRBJ2-3): DVKVTQSSRYLVKRTGEKVFLECVQDMDHENMFWYRQDPGLGLRLIYFSYDVKMKEKGDIPEGYSVSREKKERFSLILESASTNQTSMYLCASSLSGRSTDTQYFGPGTRLTVL.

This clone came up once. The rearrangement links TRBV28 to TRBJ2-1; no definite D call. The CDR3 totals 11 residues. Trimming cost V 3 bases and J 10 bases, with 7 bases left between them. The germline V gene encodes CDR1 MDHEN and CDR2 SYDVKM. CDR3 DNA: TGTGCCAGCAGTTTCTCGTCCGAGCAGTTCTTC. Translation: CASSFSSEQFF.

The chain couples TRBV7-9 to TRBJ2-7; TRBD1 matches 8 bases. With V trimmed by 1 base and J by 7 bases, 6 bases remained unmatched. CDR3 length: 14 amino acids. Germline CDR1 SEHNR, CDR2 FQNEAQ (reference sequence). The CDR3 loop reads CASSLGTGFEEQYF. The CDR3 nucleotides are TGTGCCAGCAGCTTAGGGACAGGGTTCGAGGAGCAGTACTTC.

In its sample, this clone was seen once. V usage is TRBV30 and J usage is TRBJ2-7; 7 nucleotides match TRBD2. V dropped 2 bases and J dropped 3; count of bases not matched to a gene: 7. The germline V gene encodes CDR1 GTSNPN and CDR2 SVGIG (reference sequence). The CDR3 covers 14 residues. In DNA form, the CDR3 reads TGTGCCTGGAGTAGCGGGATTCAGGGCTACGAGCAGTACTTC. Protein product: CAWSSGIQGYEQYF. The full variable domain, with the rest looked up from reference TRBV30 and TRBJ2-7, is SQTIHQWPATLVQPVGSPLSLECTVEGTSNPNLYWYRQAAGRGLQLLFYSVGIGQISSEVPQNLSASRPQDRQFILSSKKLLLSDSGFYLCAWSSGIQGYEQYFGPGTRLTVT.

The gene calls are TRBV7-6 and TRBJ2-7; 8 bases map to TRBD1. Trimming cost V 3 bases and J 0 bases; bases outside gene matches: 7. There are 16 residues in the CDR3. Germline V lookup: CDR1 SGHVS, CDR2 FNYEAQ. In DNA, the CDR3 is TGTGCCAGCAGCTTTATTTCTGGACAGGGCTCCTACGAGCAGTACTTC. It specifies CASSFISGQGSYEQYF. The full variable domain, its missing parts supplied by reference TRBV7-6 and TRBJ2-7, is GAGVSQSPRYKVTKRGQDVALRCDPISGHVSLYWYRQALGQGPEFLTYFNYEAQQDKSGLPNDRFSAERPEGSISTLTIQRTEQRDSAMYRCASSFISGQGSYEQYFGPGTRLTVT.

This clone has a single count. V usage is TRBV7-2 and J usage is TRBJ2-1, with D unclear. V shed 5 bases and J shed 2 bases, with 16 bases lying between them. Germline CDR1 SGHTA, CDR2 FQGNSA. There are 16 residues in the CDR3. DNA for the CDR3: TGTGCCAGCAGCCACCAAACCCGCAGAGCCTACAATGAGCAGTTCTTC. Translating gives CASSHQTRRAYNEQFF.

This CDR3 reads CASISSGDTERTGELFF. The CDR3 region has the DNA TGTGCCAGCATCTCTAGCGGGGACACCGAAAGGACCGGGGAGCTGTTTTTT. The rearrangement uses TRBV7-9 and TRBJ2-2; 9 positions match TRBD2. This CDR3 spans 17 amino acids. Germline CDR1 is SEHNR and CDR2 is FQNEAQ (reference sequence). V trimming: 7 bases; J trimming: 5 bases; junction bases outside the gene matches: 14.

The V gene is TRBV6-1, the J gene TRBJ2-1; 11 nucleotides match TRBD1. Germline V gives CDR1 MNHNS, CDR2 SASEGT. CDR3 size: 16 residues. J was trimmed by 7 bases and V by 1 base; bases with no gene match: 6. CDR3 amino acids: CASSEVGQGATNEQFF. For the CDR3, the DNA is TGTGCCAGCAGTGAAGTCGGACAGGGGGCCACGAATGAGCAGTTCTTC.